This record covers a single T cell receptor (beta chain). Its cognate antigen is unknown. Scientists ran DNA taken from cultured CD4+ T cells through the Oncomine TCR Beta short-read assay for sequencing. TCRdb analysed the PCR reads with MiXCR anew, one entry per CDR3 protein. Among 13,000 or so distinct CDR3 sequences listed, about three fifths were seen once. The treatment here: roughly ten-day PBMC culture with coronavirus spike peptide pools or control peptides (ViraFEST assay). Once peptide pools had expanded antigen-specific T cells, ViraFEST sequenced TCRs. The germline V and J ends were trimmed by 0 bases and 1 base, with 6 bases remaining between them. The germline V gene encodes CDR1 SGHTA and CDR2 FQGNSA. The CDR3 runs 15 residues. This sample is part of a study of vaccination and CD4 T cells after COVID-19. Study context: Participants were vaccinated with two doses, given as either BNT162b2 or mRNA-1273 vaccine. Stimulation of the cells used overlapping spike peptide pools from SARS-CoV-2 and from the common cold coronaviruses HCoV-NL63, HCoV-OC43 and HCoV-229E. Control cultures were supplied with a CEFX pool, an HIV-1 Nef pool, or no peptide at all.

Sequencing was carried out using CD4+ T cells from blood, cultured in vitro. This chain uses TRBV7-2 with TRBJ2-2; no firm D call. The receptor was derived from a human donor who had recovered from COVID-19. CDR3 in amino acids: CASSLAPLNTGELFF. CDR3 nucleotides: TGTGCCAGCAGCTTAGCGCCGTTGAACACCGGGGAGCTGTTTTTT.